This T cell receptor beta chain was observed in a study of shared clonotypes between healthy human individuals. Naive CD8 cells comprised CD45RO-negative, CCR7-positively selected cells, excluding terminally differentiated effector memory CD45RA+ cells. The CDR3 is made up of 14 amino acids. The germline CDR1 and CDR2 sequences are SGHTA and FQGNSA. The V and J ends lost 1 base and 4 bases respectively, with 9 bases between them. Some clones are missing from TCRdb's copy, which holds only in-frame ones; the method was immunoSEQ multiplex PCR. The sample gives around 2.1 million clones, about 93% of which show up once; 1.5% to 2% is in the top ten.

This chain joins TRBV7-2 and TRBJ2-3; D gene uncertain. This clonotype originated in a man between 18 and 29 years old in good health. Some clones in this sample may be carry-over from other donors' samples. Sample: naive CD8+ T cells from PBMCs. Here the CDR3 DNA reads TGTGCCAGCAGCTTAGAGCTAGAACCAGATACGCAGTATTTT. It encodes CASSLELEPDTQYF.